This T cell receptor beta chain was documented in a study of early T cells in non-severe SARS-CoV-2 infection. Background on the study: Unsorted whole blood bulk RNA was sequenced, with unpaired chains. Study-level points and caveats: Anti-spike CD8 responses were favored in VDJdb matching, and private and CD4 specificities were missed.

TCRdb used MiXCR to reprocess the 5' RACE reads, holding one entry per CDR3 protein. In the table there are 25,000 to 30,000 distinct CDR3 sequences, 5.4% of which are singletons. This clonotype was picked up many times. Antigen: not known. V was clipped by 9 bases and J by 2 bases; unmatched bases: 3. Germline CDR1 reads ENHRY; CDR2 reads SYGVKD. CDR3 length: 12 residues. The clonotype comes from an adult who was a healthcare worker with PCR-confirmed SARS-CoV-2 infection or an uninfected control (not recorded which). The rearrangement joins TRBV10-3 to TRBJ2-7; 8 bases are a match to TRBD1. The material sequenced was whole blood. The CDR3 bases are TGTGCCATTGGACAGGGCACCTACGAGCAGTACTTC. It is translated as CAIGQGTYEQYF.